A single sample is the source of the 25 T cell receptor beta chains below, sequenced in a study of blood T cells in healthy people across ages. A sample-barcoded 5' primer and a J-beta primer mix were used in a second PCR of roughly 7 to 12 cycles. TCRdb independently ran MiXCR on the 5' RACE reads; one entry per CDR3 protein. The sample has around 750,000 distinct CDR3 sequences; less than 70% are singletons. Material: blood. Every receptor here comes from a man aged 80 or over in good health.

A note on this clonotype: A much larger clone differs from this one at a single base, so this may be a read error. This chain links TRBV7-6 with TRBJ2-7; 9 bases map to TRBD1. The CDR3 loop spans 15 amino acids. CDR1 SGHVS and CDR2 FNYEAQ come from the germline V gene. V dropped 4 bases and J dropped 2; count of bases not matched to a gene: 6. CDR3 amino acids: CASSWGQGPTYEQYF. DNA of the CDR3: TGTGCCAGCAGCTGGGGACAGGGCCCCACCTACGAGCAGTACTTC.

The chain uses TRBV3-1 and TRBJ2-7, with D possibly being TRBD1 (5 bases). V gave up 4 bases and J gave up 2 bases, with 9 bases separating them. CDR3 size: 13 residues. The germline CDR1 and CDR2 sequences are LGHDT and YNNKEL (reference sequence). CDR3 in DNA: TGTGCCAGCAGCCGTAAACAGGCCTACGAGCAGTACTTC. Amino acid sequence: CASSRKQAYEQYF.

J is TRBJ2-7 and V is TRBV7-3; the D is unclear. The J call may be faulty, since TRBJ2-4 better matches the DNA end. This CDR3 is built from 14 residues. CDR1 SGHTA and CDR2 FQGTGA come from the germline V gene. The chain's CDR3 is CASSPGAGFNIQYF. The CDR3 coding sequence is TGTGCCAGCAGCCCAGGTGCTGGGTTTAACATTCAGTACTTC.

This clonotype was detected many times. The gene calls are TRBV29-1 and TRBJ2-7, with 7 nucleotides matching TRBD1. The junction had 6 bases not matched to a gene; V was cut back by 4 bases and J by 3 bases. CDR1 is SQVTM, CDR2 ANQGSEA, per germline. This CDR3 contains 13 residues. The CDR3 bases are TGCAGCGTTGGGAGACAGGGTCGCTACGAGCAGTACTTC. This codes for CSVGRQGRYEQYF.

CDR3 DNA sequence: TGTGCCAGCGGACTGAAGGAAGAGACCCAGTACTTC. Encoded protein: CASGLKEETQYF. This chain uses TRBV2 with TRBJ2-5; a weak D match, TRBD2 (5 bases). The CDR3 contains 12 residues. Trimming left V 8 bases short and J 3 bases short, with 10 bases between. Germline CDR1 SNHLY, CDR2 FYNNEI.

The CDR3, as DNA: TGTGCCAGCAGCGGGTCTAGCGGGATTGGGCTGTGGCCAACCTACGAGCAGTACTTC. It is translated as CASSGSSGIGLWPTYEQYF. J is TRBJ2-7 and V is TRBV13, with 9 positions matching TRBD2. This CDR3 is 19 amino acids long. In germline, CDR1 is PRHDT, CDR2 FYEKMQ (reference sequence). V dropped 5 bases and J dropped 2; count of bases not matched to a gene: 19.

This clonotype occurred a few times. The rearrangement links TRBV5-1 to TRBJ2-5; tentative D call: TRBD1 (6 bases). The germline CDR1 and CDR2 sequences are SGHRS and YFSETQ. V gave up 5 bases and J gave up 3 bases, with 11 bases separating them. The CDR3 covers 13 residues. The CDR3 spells CASSYPGEETQYF. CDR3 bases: TGCGCCAGCAGTTACCCAGGGGAAGAGACCCAGTACTTC.

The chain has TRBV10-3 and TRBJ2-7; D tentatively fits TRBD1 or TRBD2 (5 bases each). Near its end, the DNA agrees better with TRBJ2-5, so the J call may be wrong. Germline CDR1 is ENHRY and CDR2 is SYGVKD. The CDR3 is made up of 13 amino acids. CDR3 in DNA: TGTGCCTCCCGGATGGAGAGGGGTGAGACCCAGTACTTC. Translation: CASRMERGETQYF.

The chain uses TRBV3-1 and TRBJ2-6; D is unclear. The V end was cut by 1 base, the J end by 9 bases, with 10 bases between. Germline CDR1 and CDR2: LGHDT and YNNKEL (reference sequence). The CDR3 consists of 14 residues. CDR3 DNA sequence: TGTGCCAGCAGCCAAGTAGGGTGTGGCAACGTCCTGACTTTC. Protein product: CASSQVGCGNVLTF.

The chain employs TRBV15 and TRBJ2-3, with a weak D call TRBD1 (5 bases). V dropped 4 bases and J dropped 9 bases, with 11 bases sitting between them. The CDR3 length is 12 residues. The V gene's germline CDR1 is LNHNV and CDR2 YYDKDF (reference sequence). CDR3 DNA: TGTGCCACCAGCATGGGGCCTCGGACGCAGTATTTT. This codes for CATSMGPRTQYF.

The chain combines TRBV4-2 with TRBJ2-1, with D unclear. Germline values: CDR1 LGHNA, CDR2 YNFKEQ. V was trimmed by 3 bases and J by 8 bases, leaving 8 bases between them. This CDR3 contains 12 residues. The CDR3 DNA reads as TGTGCCAGCAGCCAGGCTGTCGATGAGCAGTTCTTC. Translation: CASSQAVDEQFF.

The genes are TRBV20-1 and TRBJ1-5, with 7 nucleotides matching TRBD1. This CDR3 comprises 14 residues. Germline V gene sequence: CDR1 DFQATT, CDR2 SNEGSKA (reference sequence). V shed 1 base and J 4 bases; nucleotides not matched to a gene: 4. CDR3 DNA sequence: TGCAGTGCTAGAGTCCAGGGGGGGAATCAGCCCCAGCATTTT. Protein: CSARVQGGNQPQHF.

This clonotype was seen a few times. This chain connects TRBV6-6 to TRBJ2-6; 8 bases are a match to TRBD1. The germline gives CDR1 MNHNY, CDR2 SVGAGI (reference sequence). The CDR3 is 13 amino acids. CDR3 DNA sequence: TGTGGCACAGGGGGCTCTGGGGCCAACGTCCTGACTTTC. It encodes CGTGGSGANVLTF.

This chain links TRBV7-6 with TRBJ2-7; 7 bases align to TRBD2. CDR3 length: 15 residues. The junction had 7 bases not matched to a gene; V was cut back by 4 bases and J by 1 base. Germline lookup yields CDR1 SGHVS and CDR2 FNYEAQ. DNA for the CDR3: TGTGCCAGCAGCTCCCAGCGGGATGGATCCTACGAGCAGTACTTC. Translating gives CASSSQRDGSYEQYF.

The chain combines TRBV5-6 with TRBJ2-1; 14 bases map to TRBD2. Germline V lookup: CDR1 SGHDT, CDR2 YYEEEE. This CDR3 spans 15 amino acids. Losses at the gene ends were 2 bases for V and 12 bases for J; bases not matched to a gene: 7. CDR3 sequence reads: CASSFMGLAGEVQFF. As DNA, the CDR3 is TGTGCCAGCAGCTTTATGGGACTAGCGGGAGAGGTGCAGTTCTTC.

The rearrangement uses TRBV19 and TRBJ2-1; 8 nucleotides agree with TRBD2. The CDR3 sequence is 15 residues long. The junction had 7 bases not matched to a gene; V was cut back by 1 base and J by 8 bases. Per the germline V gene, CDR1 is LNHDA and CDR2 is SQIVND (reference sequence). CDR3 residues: CASSIGGLGFDEQFF. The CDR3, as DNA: TGTGCCAGTAGTATAGGGGGACTAGGATTCGATGAGCAGTTCTTC. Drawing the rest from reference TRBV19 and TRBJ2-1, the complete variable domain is DGGITQSPKYLFRKEGQNVTLSCEQNLNHDAMYWYRQDPGQGLRLIYYSQIVNDFQKGDIAEGYSVSREKKESFPLTVTSAQKNPTAFYLCASSIGGLGFDEQFFGPGTRLTVL.

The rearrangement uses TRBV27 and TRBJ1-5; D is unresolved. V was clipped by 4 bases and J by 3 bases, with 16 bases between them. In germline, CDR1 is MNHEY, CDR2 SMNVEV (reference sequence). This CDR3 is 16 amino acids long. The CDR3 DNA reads TGTGCCAGCAGTTCATCACAGACGGGAGTCAATCAGCCCCAGCATTTT. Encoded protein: CASSSSQTGVNQPQHF.

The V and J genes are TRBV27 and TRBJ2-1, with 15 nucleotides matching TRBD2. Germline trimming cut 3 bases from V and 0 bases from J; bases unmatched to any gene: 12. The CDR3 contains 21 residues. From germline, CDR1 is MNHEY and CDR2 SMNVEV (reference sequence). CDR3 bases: TGTGCCAGCAGTTTTCAGGGGTCAGGACTAGCGGGAGGGAGCTCCTACAATGAGCAGTTCTTC. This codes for CASSFQGSGLAGGSSYNEQFF.

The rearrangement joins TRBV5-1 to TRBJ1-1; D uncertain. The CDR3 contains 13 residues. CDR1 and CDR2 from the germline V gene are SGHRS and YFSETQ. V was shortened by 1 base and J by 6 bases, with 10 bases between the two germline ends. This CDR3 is CASSLLEAAEAFF. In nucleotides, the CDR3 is TGCGCCAGCAGCTTGCTCGAGGCGGCTGAAGCTTTCTTT.

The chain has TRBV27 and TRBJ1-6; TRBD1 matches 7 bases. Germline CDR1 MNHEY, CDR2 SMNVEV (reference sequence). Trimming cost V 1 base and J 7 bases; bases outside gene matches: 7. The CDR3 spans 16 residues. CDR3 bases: TGTGCCAGCAGTTTATTAGGACGACAGGGAAATTCACCCCTCCACTTT. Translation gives CASSLLGRQGNSPLHF.

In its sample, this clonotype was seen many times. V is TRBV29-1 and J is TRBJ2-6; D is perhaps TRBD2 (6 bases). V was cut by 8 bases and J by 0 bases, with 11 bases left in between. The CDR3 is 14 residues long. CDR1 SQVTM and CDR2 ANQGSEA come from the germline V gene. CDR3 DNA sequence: TGCAGCACCGCGACTAGCTCTGGGGCCAACGTCCTGACTTTC. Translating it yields CSTATSSGANVLTF.

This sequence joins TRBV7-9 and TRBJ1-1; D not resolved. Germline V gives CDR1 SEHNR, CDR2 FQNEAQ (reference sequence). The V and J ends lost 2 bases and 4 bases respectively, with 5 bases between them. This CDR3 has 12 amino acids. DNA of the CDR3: TGTGCCAGCAGCTTATCTCTCACTGAAGCTTTCTTT. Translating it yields CASSLSLTEAFF.

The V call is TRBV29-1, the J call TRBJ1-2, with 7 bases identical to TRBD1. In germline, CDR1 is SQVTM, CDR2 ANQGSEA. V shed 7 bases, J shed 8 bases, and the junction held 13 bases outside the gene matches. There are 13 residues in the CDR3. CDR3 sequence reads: CSAGGRGTGGYTF. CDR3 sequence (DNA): TGCAGCGCTGGCGGCAGGGGGACGGGAGGCTACACCTTC.

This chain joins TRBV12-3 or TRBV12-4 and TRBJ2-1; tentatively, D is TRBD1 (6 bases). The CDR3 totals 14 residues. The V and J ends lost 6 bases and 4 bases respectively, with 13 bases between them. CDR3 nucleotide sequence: TGTGCCAGCAGGCCCACCGACAGGTACAATGAGCAGTTCTTC. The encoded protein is CASRPTDRYNEQFF.

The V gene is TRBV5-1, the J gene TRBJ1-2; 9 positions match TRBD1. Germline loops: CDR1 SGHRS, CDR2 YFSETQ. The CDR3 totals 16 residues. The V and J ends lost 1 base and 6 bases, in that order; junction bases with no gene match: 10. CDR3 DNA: TGCGCCAGCAGCTTGAATTGGGGACAGGGACTAGATGGCTACACCTTC. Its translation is CASSLNWGQGLDGYTF.